Sequencing of this TCR beta chain was carried out in a study of blood T cell repertoires in COVID-19. Study details: Donors in the United States, Italy and Spain gave samples during acute or convalescent COVID-19. PBMCs, B-cell-depleted T cells, or T cells provided the cDNA or gDNA that made up the material.

CDR3 length: 15 amino acids. The germline CDR1 and CDR2 sequences are MNHEY and SMNVEV (reference sequence). Trimming pared 4 bases from V and 4 bases from J, leaving 16 bases between. Original data processing: Amplification of reference gene primers was used by the study to estimate nucleated cell counts. Assay: immunoSEQ multiplex PCR; the TCRdb copy retains only in-frame clones and omits some. D and trimming were read from the DNA, whereas the V and J calls and clone size are those reported in that table. The sample holds 150,000 or so clones, 88% seen once. This chain links TRBV27 with TRBJ1-1; TRBD1 is a possible D gene (6 bases). This TCR derives from a woman between 55 and 75 years old with acute or convalescent COVID-19. The specimen was peripheral blood. This CDR3 reads CASSSDSGAGTEAFF. CDR3 nucleotides: TGTGCCAGCAGTTCGGACAGTGGGGCCGGCACTGAAGCTTTCTTT.